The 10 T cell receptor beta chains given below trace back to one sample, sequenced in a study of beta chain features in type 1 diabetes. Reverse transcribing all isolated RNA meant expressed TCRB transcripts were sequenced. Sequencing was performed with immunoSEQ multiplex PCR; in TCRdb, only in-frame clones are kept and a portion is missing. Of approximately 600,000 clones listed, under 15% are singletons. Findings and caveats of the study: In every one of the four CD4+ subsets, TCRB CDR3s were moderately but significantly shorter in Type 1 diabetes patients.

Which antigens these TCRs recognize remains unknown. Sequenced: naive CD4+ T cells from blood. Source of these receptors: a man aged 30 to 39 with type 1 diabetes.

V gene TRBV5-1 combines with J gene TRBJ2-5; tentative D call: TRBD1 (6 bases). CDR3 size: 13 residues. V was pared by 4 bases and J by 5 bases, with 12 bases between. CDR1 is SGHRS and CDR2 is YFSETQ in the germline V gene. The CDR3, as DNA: TGCGCCAGCAGCCTGGGGGCGGGTGAGACCCAGTACTTC. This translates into CASSLGAGETQYF.

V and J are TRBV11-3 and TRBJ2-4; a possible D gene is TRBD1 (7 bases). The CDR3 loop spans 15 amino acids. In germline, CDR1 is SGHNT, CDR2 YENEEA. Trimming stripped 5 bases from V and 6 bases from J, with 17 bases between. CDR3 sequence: CASSPQGGRINIQYF. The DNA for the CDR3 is TGTGCCAGCAGCCCTCAGGGGGGCCGGATAAACATTCAGTACTTC.

The CDR3 DNA is TGTGCCAGCAGTTACCCGACAGGGGGTTTCACAGATACGCAGTATTTT. It translates to CASSYPTGGFTDTQYF. The V gene is TRBV6-6, the J gene TRBJ2-3; 9 bases fit TRBD1. There are 16 residues in the CDR3. The germline V gene encodes CDR1 MNHNY and CDR2 SVGAGI (reference sequence). The V and J ends lost 2 bases and 2 bases, in that order; junction bases with no gene match: 5.

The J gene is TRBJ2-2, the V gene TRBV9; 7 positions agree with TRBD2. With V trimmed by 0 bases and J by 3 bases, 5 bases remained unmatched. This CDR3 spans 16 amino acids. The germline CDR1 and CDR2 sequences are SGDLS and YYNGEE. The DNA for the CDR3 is TGTGCCAGCAGCGTAGCCCCGGGGGGTCACACCGGGGAGCTGTTTTTT. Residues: CASSVAPGGHTGELFF.

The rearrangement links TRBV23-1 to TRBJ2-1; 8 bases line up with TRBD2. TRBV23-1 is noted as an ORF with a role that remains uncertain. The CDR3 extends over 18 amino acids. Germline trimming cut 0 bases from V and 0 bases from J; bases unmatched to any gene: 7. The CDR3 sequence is CASSQSVSGDPSYNEQFF. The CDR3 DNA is TGCGCCAGCAGTCAATCGGTTAGCGGGGACCCCTCCTACAATGAGCAGTTCTTC.

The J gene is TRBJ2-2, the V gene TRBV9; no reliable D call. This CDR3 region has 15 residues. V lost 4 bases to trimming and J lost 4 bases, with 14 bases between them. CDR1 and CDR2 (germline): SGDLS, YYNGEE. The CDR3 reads CASSSHSGSTGELFF. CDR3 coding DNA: TGTGCCAGCAGCTCCCATAGTGGCAGCACCGGGGAGCTGTTTTTT.

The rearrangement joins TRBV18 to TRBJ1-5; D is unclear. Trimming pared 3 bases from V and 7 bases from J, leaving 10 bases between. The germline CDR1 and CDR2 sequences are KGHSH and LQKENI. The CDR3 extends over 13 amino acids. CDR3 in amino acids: CASSPLDEQPQHF. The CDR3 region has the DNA TGTGCCAGCTCACCTCTGGACGAACAGCCCCAGCATTTT.

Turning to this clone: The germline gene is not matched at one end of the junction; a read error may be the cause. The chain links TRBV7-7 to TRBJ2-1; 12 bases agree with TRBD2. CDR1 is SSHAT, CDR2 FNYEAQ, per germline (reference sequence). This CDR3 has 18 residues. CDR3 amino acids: CASSVSPGLAGGISEQFF. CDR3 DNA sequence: TGTGCTAGCAGCGTCTCCCCCGGGCTAGCGGGGGGGATCAGTGAGCAGTTCTTC.

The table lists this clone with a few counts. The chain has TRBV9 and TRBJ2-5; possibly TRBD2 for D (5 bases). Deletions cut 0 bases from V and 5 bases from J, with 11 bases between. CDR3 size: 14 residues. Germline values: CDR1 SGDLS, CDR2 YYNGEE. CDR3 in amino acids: CASSVGGSGETQYF. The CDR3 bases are TGTGCCAGCAGCGTAGGAGGGAGTGGGGAGACCCAGTACTTC. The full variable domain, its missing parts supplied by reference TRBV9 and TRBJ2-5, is DSGVTQTPKHLITATGQRVTLRCSPRSGDLSVYWYQQSLDQGLQFLIQYYNGEERAKGNILERFSAQQFPDLHSELNLSSLELGDSALYFCASSVGGSGETQYFGPGTRLLVL.

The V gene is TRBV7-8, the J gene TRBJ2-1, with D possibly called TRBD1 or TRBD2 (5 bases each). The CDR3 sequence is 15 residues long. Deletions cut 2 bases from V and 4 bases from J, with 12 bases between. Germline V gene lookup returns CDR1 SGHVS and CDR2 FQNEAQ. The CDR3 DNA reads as TGTGCCAGCAGCTTACCGGGACCCTCGTACAATGAGCAGTTCTTC. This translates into CASSLPGPSYNEQFF.